The 25 T cell receptor beta chains reported below all come from one sample, sequenced in a study of regulatory T cells in long-lasting Graves disease. Time point indicated: newly diagnosed GD, antithyroid drugs for less than 3 months. The authors made the TCR library using RNA they extracted from PBMCs. Building of the TCR beta libraries involved iRepertoire HTBI primers and Arm-PCR of CDR3 regions. Via MiXCR, TCRdb re-called the multiplex PCR reads, giving one row per CDR3 protein. The sample has about 240,000 distinct CDR3 sequences, about 19% seen once. Here the sequenced sample was peripheral blood mononuclear cells (PBMCs), taken at new diagnosis, from a patient treated with antithyroid drugs. The receptors here all came from a female donor with Graves disease.

As concerns this clonotype: A much bigger clone sits one base away, suggesting this may be a read error. The chain combines TRBV12-3 or TRBV12-4 with TRBJ2-1; TRBD1 agrees at 8 bases. V lost 5 bases, J lost 6 bases, and 9 bases stayed unmatched. CDR3 length: 15 amino acids. Here the CDR3 reads CASSILRDRLNEQFF. CDR3 in DNA: TGTGCCAGCAGTATCCTCCGGGACAGGCTCAATGAGCAGTTCTTC.

The J gene is TRBJ1-5, the V gene TRBV5-5; TRBD1 aligns across 7 bases. V shed 4 bases, J shed 3 bases, and the junction held 7 bases outside the gene matches. The CDR3 runs 15 residues. Germline V lookup: CDR1 SGHKS, CDR2 YYEKEE (reference sequence). The CDR3 DNA is TGTGCCAGCAGCCAAGATGGACAGGCCAATCAGCCCCAGCATTTT. Protein: CASSQDGQANQPQHF. The whole variable domain, remainder taken from reference TRBV5-5 and TRBJ1-5, is DAGVTQSPTHLIKTRGQQVTLRCSPISGHKSVSWYQQVLGQGPQFIFQYYEKEERGRGNFPDRFSARQFPNYSSELNVNALLLGDSALYLCASSQDGQANQPQHFGDGTRLSIL.

This clonotype occurred many times. This rearrangement joins TRBV20-1 to TRBJ2-3, with a tentative D call TRBD2 (5 bases). Deletions cut 5 bases from V and 6 bases from J, with 9 bases between. The length of the CDR3 is 11 residues. Germline assignment: CDR1 DFQATT and CDR2 SNEGSKA (reference sequence). This CDR3 is CSAERRDTQYF. The DNA of the CDR3 is TGCAGTGCTGAGAGGAGGGATACGCAGTATTTT.

Of note for this clonotype: A far larger clone is one nucleotide away, so this likely arose from a read error. The CDR3 region is CASRTSGRGNERFF. The CDR3 region has the DNA TGTGCCAGCAGAACTAGCGGGAGGGGCAATGAGCGGTTCTTC. The chain combines TRBV7-2 with TRBJ2-4, with TRBD2 identical over 13 bases. This CDR3 has 14 residues. CDR1 is SGHTA and CDR2 is FQGNSA in the germline V gene.

The chain links TRBV13 to TRBJ1-4; D might be TRBD1 (6 bases). In germline, CDR1 is PRHDT, CDR2 FYEKMQ (reference sequence). V lost 3 bases, J lost 5 bases, and 16 bases lay in between. The CDR3 covers 16 residues. The CDR3 here is CASSFSAGDLNEKLFF. CDR3 DNA: TGTGCCAGCAGCTTTTCGGCAGGGGACTTGAATGAAAAACTGTTTTTT.

This clonotype was counted at least ten times. This rearrangement joins TRBV11-2 to TRBJ2-5, with a tentative D call TRBD2 (6 bases). Trimming removed 1 base at V and 5 bases at J, with 11 bases between. The CDR3 is 14 amino acids. The V gene's germline CDR1 is SGHAT and CDR2 FQNNGV. Here the CDR3 reads CASSLGALAETQYF. CDR3 in DNA: TGTGCCAGCAGCTTAGGGGCCCTAGCGGAGACCCAGTACTTC.

In its sample, this clonotype was seen many times. The V gene is TRBV6-2 or TRBV6-3, the J gene TRBJ1-6; tentative D call: TRBD1 (5 bases). Trimming removed 4 bases from V and 5 bases from J, with 12 bases in between. Germline values: CDR1 MNHEY, CDR2 SVGEGT. This CDR3 is built from 15 residues. The CDR3 bases are TGTGCCAGCAGTTCGCCGGGACCTCATAATTCACCCCTCCACTTT. Protein: CASSSPGPHNSPLHF.

The chain employs TRBV20-1 and TRBJ2-7; TRBD2 agrees at 9 bases. In germline, CDR1 is DFQATT, CDR2 SNEGSKA (reference sequence). The CDR3 has 13 amino acids. V dropped 6 bases and J dropped 2; count of bases not matched to a gene: 5. The CDR3 DNA follows: TGCAGTGCAACCCTAGCGGGACCCTACGAGCAGTACTTC. It specifies CSATLAGPYEQYF.

This clonotype occurred a few times. V is TRBV7-2 and J is TRBJ2-2; TRBD1 aligns across 8 bases. The CDR3 is made up of 18 amino acids. V trimming: 5 bases; J trimming: 1 base; junction bases outside the gene matches: 12. In germline, CDR1 is SGHTA, CDR2 FQGNSA. The DNA of the CDR3 is TGTGCCAGCAGCCCACGTGCGGACAGGGTGTGGAACACCGGGGAGCTGTTTTTT. It encodes CASSPRADRVWNTGELFF.

There are many counts of this clonotype. This chain links TRBV3-2 with TRBJ1-2. TRBV3-2 is a pseudogene locus. The CDR3 runs 9 residues. The CDR3 DNA reads as TGTGCCAGCACCTATGGCTACACCTTC. This sequence encodes CASTYGYTF.

This clonotype was seen many times. The rearrangement uses TRBV19 and TRBJ1-5; D remains ambiguous. This CDR3 comprises 13 residues. V lost 4 bases, J lost 8 bases, and 12 bases lay in between. Germline loops: CDR1 LNHDA, CDR2 SQIVND (reference sequence). The CDR3 nucleotides are TGTGCCAGTAGTAGAGAAGCCCTGAAGCCCCAGCATTTT. Protein product: CASSREALKPQHF.

This clonotype was seen a handful of times. This chain uses TRBV18 with TRBJ2-2, with D unresolved. The germline V gene encodes CDR1 KGHSH and CDR2 LQKENI. This CDR3 has 17 residues. The ends were cut back, 0 bases at V and 2 bases at J, with 13 bases in the middle. DNA for the CDR3: TGTGCCAGCTCACCACCTAGGACGAAGCTAAACACCGGGGAGCTGTTTTTT. Translation: CASSPPRTKLNTGELFF.

The sample holds many counts of this clonotype. J is TRBJ2-2 and V is TRBV2; TRBD1 is a possible D gene (6 bases). The CDR3 spans 16 residues. Germline values: CDR1 SNHLY, CDR2 FYNNEI. V lost 2 bases, J lost 1 base, and 11 bases lay in between. The CDR3 DNA reads as TGTGCCAGCAGTGAAAGGACAGTAGGGAACACCGGGGAGCTGTTTTTT. It yields the protein CASSERTVGNTGELFF.

In its sample, this clonotype was seen many times. The chain employs TRBV9 and TRBJ2-6; either TRBD1 or TRBD2 may supply D (5 bases each). V shed 2 bases and J shed 2 bases, with 11 bases lying between them. CDR3 size: 16 residues. The germline V gene encodes CDR1 SGDLS and CDR2 YYNGEE. CDR3 protein: CASSVRGVTGANVLTF. The CDR3 coding sequence is TGTGCCAGCAGCGTCCGGGGCGTCACTGGGGCCAACGTCCTGACTTTC.

At least ten counts were recorded for this clonotype. The chain links TRBV18 to TRBJ1-2; 9 nucleotides align to TRBD1. J gave up 7 bases and V 6 bases, and 6 bases lay outside the gene matches. The CDR3 spans 13 residues. The germline V gene encodes CDR1 KGHSH and CDR2 LQKENI. The chain's CDR3 is CASSRTGDSGYTF. CDR3 sequence (DNA): TGTGCCAGCTCGCGGACAGGGGACTCTGGCTACACCTTC.

This clonotype was seen at least ten times. The V gene is TRBV2, the J gene TRBJ2-3; 13 positions agree with TRBD2. With 6 bases clipped from V and 2 bases from J, the junction kept 2 bases outside the gene matches. Germline V gives CDR1 SNHLY, CDR2 FYNNEI. The CDR3 has 15 residues. Here the CDR3 DNA reads TGTGCCAGCAGGGGGACTAGCGGGGCCACAGATACGCAGTATTTT. Encoded protein: CASRGTSGATDTQYF.

This clonotype came up many times. V gene TRBV7-2 combines with J gene TRBJ2-2; tentative D call: TRBD1 (5 bases). CDR3 length equals 16 residues. V lost 4 bases and J 6 bases, leaving 18 bases between the germline ends. Germline V gene data show CDR1 as SGHTA and CDR2 as FQGNSA. The CDR3 sequence: CASSSPPGLRAGELFF. Here the CDR3 DNA reads TGTGCCAGCAGCTCGCCCCCAGGGCTCAGGGCCGGGGAGCTGTTTTTT.

This clonotype was recorded a few times. A single base separates this from a much larger clone, so it may be a read error. The chain recombines TRBV4-3 with TRBJ1-5, with a possible D match to TRBD1 (5 bases). Per germline, CDR1 LGHNA and CDR2 YSLEER. Trimming took 7 bases from V and 7 from J, leaving 20 bases between them. The CDR3 covers 15 residues. The CDR3 loop is CASIREAGFRQPQHF. The CDR3 DNA sequence: TGCGCCAGCATCAGGGAAGCAGGGTTTCGGCAGCCCCAGCATTTT.

In this sample, this clonotype turned up many times. The DNA for the CDR3 is TGTGCCAGCAGCCGCTTAGCCTACTCCTACGAGCAGTACTTC. Its translation: CASSRLAYSYEQYF. The chain recombines TRBV13 with TRBJ2-7; no clear D gene. Germline CDR1 and CDR2: PRHDT and FYEKMQ (reference sequence). The CDR3 length is 14 residues. With 5 bases removed from V and 0 bases from J, the gap between germline ends came to 11 bases.

As to this clonotype: A read error may explain this, as a much larger clone is one base away. The chain employs TRBV12-3 or TRBV12-4 and TRBJ1-2; no firm D call. The CDR3 has 13 residues. V was trimmed by 5 bases and J by 4 bases, leaving 11 bases between them. The CDR3 nucleotides read TGTGCCAGCAGTGAGTCAGGACTCTATGGCTACACCTTC. This translates into CASSESGLYGYTF.

This clonotype showed up many times. The rearrangement joins TRBV3-1 to TRBJ1-6, with 7 nucleotides matching TRBD1. The trim removed 1 base at V and 12 bases at J, leaving 12 bases unmatched. The CDR3 has 16 amino acids. Germline values: CDR1 LGHDT, CDR2 YNNKEL (reference sequence). The DNA of the CDR3 is TGTGCCAGCAGCCAAGGAGGCGGTGGGGACAGAGGACCCCTCCACTTT. It encodes CASSQGGGGDRGPLHF.

This clonotype was counted at least ten times. The V and J genes are TRBV3-1 and TRBJ2-7, with D hard to call. The CDR3 contains 14 residues. V was trimmed by 0 bases and J by 4 bases, leaving 10 bases between them. CDR1 LGHDT and CDR2 YNNKEL come from the germline V gene (reference sequence). The CDR3 is CASSQDGNGYEQYF. For the CDR3, the DNA is TGTGCCAGCAGCCAAGATGGCAACGGATACGAGCAGTACTTC.

Many counts were recorded for this clonotype. The J gene is TRBJ2-1, the V gene TRBV6-5, with no clear D. CDR3 length: 14 amino acids. Between the trimmed V and J ends, which lost 2 bases and 7 bases, there was a span of 12 bases. The germline V gene encodes CDR1 MNHEY and CDR2 SVGAGI. This chain's CDR3 is CASSYRSLRNEQFF. In DNA form, the CDR3 reads TGTGCCAGCAGTTACCGAAGCCTCAGGAATGAGCAGTTCTTC.

This clonotype was observed at least ten times. V is TRBV20-1 and J is TRBJ2-3; D is unresolved. This CDR3 is 15 amino acids long. Germline CDR1 DFQATT, CDR2 SNEGSKA (reference sequence). V shed 0 bases and J shed 0 bases, with 10 bases lying between them. Here the CDR3 reads CSARDQSVSTDTQYF. Here the CDR3 DNA reads TGCAGTGCTAGAGATCAGTCAGTAAGCACAGATACGCAGTATTTT.

The sample holds many counts of this clonotype. The genes are TRBV7-2 and TRBJ1-3, with D uncertain. CDR1 and CDR2 (germline): SGHTA, FQGNSA. CDR3 length: 13 residues. V lost 7 bases and J lost 5, with 12 bases in between. The CDR3 DNA follows: TGTGCCAGCATGCATGAGACCAGAAACACCATATATTTT. Residues: CASMHETRNTIYF.